This T cell receptor (beta chain) was captured by sequencing in a study of graft-versus-host responses after intestinal transplantation. Study in general: The study gave all recipients anti-thymocyte globulin induction, then tacrolimus and steroids for 2 to 3 years.

From germline, CDR1 is SGHNT and CDR2 YYREEE (reference sequence). The CDR3 covers 13 residues. Trimming took off 4 bases at V and 0 bases at J, with 7 bases between the two ends. The method was immunoSEQ multiplex PCR; TCRdb's version includes in-frame clones alone and lacks a portion of them. In the table there are about 90,000 clones, roughly four fifths of which are singletons. The study, taken as a whole, reports: Marrow from the recipient contained GvH clones, some of which had appeared first in ileum or blood.

Turning to this clone: No antigen is known for it.

The specimen comprised unstimulated CD8+ T cells sorted from spleen or lymph node cells, sampled before intestinal transplant. The chain carries TRBV5-4 and TRBJ2-5; no definite D call. The clonotype originates from a human donor who received an intestinal transplant. CDR3 sequence: CASSRPNQETQYF. DNA for the CDR3: TGTGCCAGCAGCCGTCCGAACCAAGAGACCCAGTACTTC.